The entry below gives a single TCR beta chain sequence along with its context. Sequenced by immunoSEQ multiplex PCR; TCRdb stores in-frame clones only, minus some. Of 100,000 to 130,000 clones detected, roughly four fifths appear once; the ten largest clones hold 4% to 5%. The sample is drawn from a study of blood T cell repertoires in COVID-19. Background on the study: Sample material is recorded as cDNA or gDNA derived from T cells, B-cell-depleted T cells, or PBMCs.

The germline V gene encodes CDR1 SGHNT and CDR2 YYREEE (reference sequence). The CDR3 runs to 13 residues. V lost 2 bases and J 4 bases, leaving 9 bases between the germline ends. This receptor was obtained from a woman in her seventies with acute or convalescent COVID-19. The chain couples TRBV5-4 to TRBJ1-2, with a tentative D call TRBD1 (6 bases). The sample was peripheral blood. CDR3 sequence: CASSFGGPYGYTF. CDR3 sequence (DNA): TGTGCCAGCAGCTTCGGGGGGCCCTATGGCTACACCTTC.